This T cell receptor (beta chain) was captured by sequencing in a study of shared clonotypes between healthy human individuals (dated by TCRdb to the early 2020s). Describing the broader study: A couple of women and a few men aged 18 to 49 years were included in the cohort. For each donor, three plates each were used for CD4 naive and CD4 memory, two plates were used for CD8 naive, and one plate was used for CD8 memory. To estimate repertoire size and how much clonotypes are shared between individuals, the study performed deep sequencing of blood TCR repertoires from roughly five healthy adults. To increase sequencing depth and limit assay-specific biases, different laboratories used diverse techniques to prepare libraries and sequence TCR repertoires. Per donor, leukapheresis produced somewhere between about 0.9 and 9.5 billion PBMCs. Here is what the overall study found, with its caveats: Compared with non-shared clonotypes, the clonotypes found in all four sorted-subset donors had higher generation probabilities. Rarefaction of sorted-subset datasets indicated incomplete sequencing despite the large sequencing depth. Roughly 5% of naive CD4, 3.5% of naive CD8, about 2.4% of memory CD4, and 0.35% to 0.5% of memory CD8 clonotypes were shared across four donors. Naive subsets generally had larger estimated clonotype richness than memory subsets. The genetic and exposure-history diversity represented was limited by the small number of donors. Sampling was restricted to blood, and TCR repertoires in tissue are likely to differ from TCR repertoires in blood. Pairwise subsampling led to the expectation that sequencing depth would affect the degree of clonotype sharing among donors.

The sample holds one count of this clone. Its target antigen remains unknown. Base qualities were left out, and no much larger clone turns up one base away. Donors were healthy HIV-negative adults with no recently reported acute infections or vaccinations. Only Caucasian adults living in Nashville, Tennessee, USA were represented among the donors. Magnetic negative selection was used to enrich CD4+ T cells, after which naive cells were positively selected on CD45RA and the negative fraction became the memory subset. After blood collection by leukapheresis, PBMCs were isolated using Ficoll-Histopaque density gradient centrifugation and then cryopreserved in the vapor phase of liquid nitrogen. Analytical flow cytometry was used to check the purity and quantity of each magnetically sorted T cell population. From each sorted fraction, genomic DNA was isolated and quantified by UV absorbance on a Nanodrop 2000c.

TCR CDR3 regions were amplified from genomic DNA by multiplex PCR using the deep immunoSEQ assay. Extracted genomic DNA from each cell subset was spread evenly across all wells of several immunoSEQ 96-well plates, with each plate serving as a replicate. For sorted subsets, each replicate PCR was loaded with 200 ng genomic DNA, equivalent to roughly 30,000 T cell genomes. Purified libraries were quantified with a Qubit 3.0 fluorometer, sized on a Bioanalyzer 2100, and re-quantified with the KAPA Library Quantification kit. Each immunoSEQ 96-well plate was sequenced on its own single-read 150-cycle Illumina NextSeq 550 flow cell. As for how the authors treated the data: The immunoSEQ output contained only junctional sequences without quality scores, so filtering could not match that applied to full-length reads. Sequences were annotated with PyIR, a Python wrapper for IgBLAST v1.9, and V/J genes and CDR3 were assigned using IMGT germline references. Any read was removed if the V/J assignment was weak (E-value above 1e-6), the CDR3 was missing, or the read contained stop codons, out-of-frame junctions, or ambiguous translated residues. A V3J clonotype was defined by an identical inferred V gene, J gene, and CDR3 amino acid sequence. Percentage overlap between repertoires was calculated by dividing the number of shared unique clonotypes by the size of the smaller repertoire. RTK rarefaction, the Chao1 estimator, and Recon v2.1 estimates of unobserved clonotypes were used to assess repertoire richness. OLGA was used to compute generation probabilities for all TCRbeta clonotypes that the gDNA method yielded from several donors. Sourced from immuneACCESS, this table was stored by TCRdb with only in-frame sequences that have V and J called. A share of the clones is absent; for the studies checked, an unresolved V gene accounts for under half, and the remainder has no known explanation. Clone size and the V and J calls come from that table; the DNA yielded D and trimming. Present in this sample are roughly 2.6 million clones, approximately 92% of which were seen just once. The top ten constitute around 0.14% of the sample.

Sequenced sample: naive CD4+ T cells sorted from blood. Per the publication, the cell subset or site label means: CD45RA+ positively selected. The sequence was collected from a man aged 18 to 35 in good health.

The CDR3 in this case is CATSRGGIPNTEAFF. The DNA reads TGTGCCACCAGCAGAGGGGGTATTCCGAACACTGAAGCTTTCTTT. The V and J genes are TRBV15 and TRBJ1-1; the D gene assignment is ambiguous. The germline V gene (reference sequence) supplies CDR1 LNHNV and CDR2 YYDKDF. The CDR3 starts with the cysteine, ends with the phenylalanine, and has 15 residues. The kept DNA is CDR3 alone, 45 bases in frame from the first base. V was cut back by 1 base and J by 1 base, leaving a gap of 10 bases between them.